Listed here are 29 T cell receptor beta chains from one sample, sequenced in a study of T cells after yellow fever vaccination. TCRdb fed the 5' RACE reads into MiXCR, producing one record per CDR3 protein. The table lists about 63,000 distinct CDR3 sequences, approximately 7% of them singletons. The specimen was CD8+ T cells sorted from PBMCs, collected 15 days after the yellow fever booster vaccination. These receptors originate from a man in his thirties or forties who received the YFV17D yellow fever vaccine.

Many counts were recorded for this clonotype. This chain connects TRBV7-9 to TRBJ1-4; TRBD1 aligns across 9 bases. The CDR3 covers 16 residues. Germline-derived CDR1 and CDR2 are SEHNR and FQNEAQ (reference sequence). J gave up 9 bases and V 1 base, and 9 bases lay outside the gene matches. CDR3 coding DNA: TGTGCCAGCAGCTTAGTTCCGGGACAGGGAGTACAAAAACTGTTTTTT. Translating it yields CASSLVPGQGVQKLFF.

The chain couples TRBV19 to TRBJ2-1, with a tentative D call TRBD1 (5 bases). Per the germline V gene, CDR1 is LNHDA and CDR2 is SQIVND (reference sequence). V was clipped by 6 bases and J by 2 bases, with 14 bases between them. CDR3 length equals 15 residues. CDR3 protein: CASSYQDTPYNEQFF. DNA for the CDR3: TGTGCCAGTAGCTACCAGGACACCCCCTACAATGAGCAGTTCTTC.

This rearrangement joins TRBV5-4 to TRBJ2-1, with D tentatively TRBD2 (5 bases). CDR1 and CDR2 (germline): SGHNT, YYREEE (reference sequence). The CDR3 length is 12 residues. The ends were cut back, 4 bases at V and 9 bases at J, with 11 bases in the middle. This chain's CDR3 is CASSISDTEQFF. CDR3 DNA: TGTGCCAGCAGCATTAGCGATACTGAGCAGTTCTTC.

This clonotype was detected many times. The chain recombines TRBV9 with TRBJ2-7; no definite D call. The CDR3 contains 15 residues. V lost 0 bases and J lost 4, with 14 bases in between. Looked up from germline, CDR1 is SGDLS and CDR2 is YYNGEE. CDR3 region: CASSVASDGLYEQYF. CDR3 nucleotides: TGTGCCAGCAGCGTAGCTTCGGACGGATTGTACGAGCAGTACTTC. The complete variable domain, with remaining parts taken from reference TRBV9 and TRBJ2-7, reads DSGVTQTPKHLITATGQRVTLRCSPRSGDLSVYWYQQSLDQGLQFLIQYYNGEERAKGNILERFSAQQFPDLHSELNLSSLELGDSALYFCASSVASDGLYEQYFGPGTRLTVT.

This clonotype was counted at least ten times. The chain uses TRBV3-1 and TRBJ1-5, with TRBD1 matching over 12 bases. The V gene's germline CDR1 is LGHDT and CDR2 YNNKEL (reference sequence). This CDR3 contains 16 residues. After removal of 4 bases from V and 6 bases from J, the junction contained 7 bases not matched to a gene. The CDR3: CASSLGTGGGFQPQHF. The CDR3 coding sequence is TGTGCCAGCAGCCTAGGGACAGGGGGCGGATTTCAGCCCCAGCATTTT. Variable domain in full (rest from reference TRBV3-1 and TRBJ1-5): DTAVSQTPKYLVTQMGNDKSIKCEQNLGHDTMYWYKQDSKKFLKIMFSYNNKELIINETVPNRFSPKSPDKAHLNLHINSLELGDSAVYFCASSLGTGGGFQPQHFGDGTRLSIL.

This clonotype was detected ten times or more. The J gene is TRBJ2-5, the V gene TRBV27, with D tentatively TRBD2 (6 bases). CDR1 and CDR2 from the germline V gene are MNHEY and SMNVEV (reference sequence). The CDR3 extends over 14 amino acids. V was shortened by 5 bases and J by 4 bases, with 14 bases between the two germline ends. The CDR3 DNA follows: TGTGCCAGCAGTCTTCATGGGGGGTCAGAGACCCAGTACTTC. Its protein is CASSLHGGSETQYF.

This clonotype was observed many times. The gene calls are TRBV12-3 or TRBV12-4 and TRBJ2-7; D is perhaps TRBD1 (6 bases). This CDR3 region has 20 residues. V was trimmed by 4 bases and J by 3 bases, leaving 31 bases between them. CDR3 region: CASSSLGLTATGHRLYEQYF. For the CDR3, the DNA is TGTGCCAGCAGTTCCCTGGGGTTAACCGCGACAGGCCATAGGCTCTACGAGCAGTACTTC.

This clonotype has a count of ten or more. J is TRBJ2-7 and V is TRBV27; possible D gene TRBD2, 6 bases. This CDR3 has 19 residues. Trimming shortened V by 5 bases and J by 6 bases, and 32 bases separated the two germline ends. From germline, CDR1 is MNHEY and CDR2 SMNVEV (reference sequence). Written as DNA, the CDR3 is TGTGCCAGCAGTCCCTTCAGGGTCTCAGGGAGGTTAAGGCAAGGCGAGCAGTACTTC. The encoded protein is CASSPFRVSGRLRQGEQYF.

This clonotype showed up many times. This rearrangement joins TRBV5-1 to TRBJ1-5; TRBD1 aligns across 8 bases. Per the germline V gene, CDR1 is SGHRS and CDR2 is YFSETQ. The CDR3 has 15 amino acids. V shed 1 base and J 1 base; nucleotides not matched to a gene: 1. CDR3 nucleotides: TGCGCCAGCAGCTTGACAGGGGGGAGCAATCAGCCCCAGCATTTT. Translating gives CASSLTGGSNQPQHF.

Notes on this clonotype: A much larger clone sits a single nucleotide away, making a read error possible. J is TRBJ2-7 and V is TRBV27, with D maybe TRBD1 (5 bases). V was pared by 5 bases and J by 1 base, with 9 bases between. The germline V gene has CDR1 MNHEY and CDR2 SMNVEV (reference sequence). CDR3 length equals 13 residues. The CDR3 DNA follows: TGTGCCAGCAGTCCCGACAGATCCTACGAGCAGTACTTC. Amino acids: CASSPDRSYEQYF.

The sample holds many counts of this clonotype. V and J are TRBV10-3 and TRBJ2-7, with 14 bases lining up with TRBD2. The length of the CDR3 is 14 residues. Germline lookup yields CDR1 ENHRY and CDR2 SYGVKD. Trimming removed 6 bases from V and 7 bases from J; junction bases left unmatched: 5. Here the CDR3 DNA reads TGTGCCATCAGCGGGACTAGCGGGAGATGGGAGCAGTACTTC. It yields the protein CAISGTSGRWEQYF.

This clonotype has at least ten counts. This chain uses TRBV6-6 with TRBJ2-7; D unclear. Germline CDR1 MNHNY, CDR2 SVGAGI (reference sequence). V gave up 2 bases and J gave up 7 bases, with 12 bases separating them. The CDR3 covers 13 residues. CDR3 in amino acids: CASSYPTPWEQYF. CDR3 sequence (DNA): TGTGCCAGCAGTTACCCGACCCCATGGGAGCAGTACTTC.

This clonotype was recorded many times. The rearrangement uses TRBV27 and TRBJ2-7; 8 positions agree with TRBD1. J gave up 3 bases and V 6 bases, and 4 bases lay outside the gene matches. Germline V CDR1 and CDR2: MNHEY, SMNVEV (reference sequence). This CDR3 region has 13 residues. CDR3 bases: TGTGCCAGCAGACTAACAGGGGGCTACGAGCAGTACTTC. This sequence encodes CASRLTGGYEQYF.

This clonotype showed up just a few times. V and J are TRBV9 and TRBJ1-1, with TRBD1 matching over 12 bases. The CDR3 spans 16 residues. V was pared by 5 bases and J by 6 bases, with 11 bases of the junction left unmatched. Germline CDR1 reads SGDLS; CDR2 reads YYNGEE. CDR3 nucleotide sequence: TGTGCCAGCAGGGGGGGGACAGGGGGCGTCGTCGCTGAAGCTTTCTTT. Protein product: CASRGGTGGVVAEAFF.

This chain connects TRBV13 to TRBJ2-7; D is ambiguous. The CDR3 has 13 amino acids. The germline V gene has CDR1 PRHDT and CDR2 FYEKMQ (reference sequence). Trimming removed 3 bases from V and 6 bases from J, with 12 bases in between. CDR3 coding DNA: TGTGCCAGCAGCTTTGGCAGGCCCCGCGAGCAGTACTTC. Translating it yields CASSFGRPREQYF.

This clonotype was counted ten times or more. The chain is built from TRBV7-9 and TRBJ2-2; the D gene is possibly TRBD1 (5 bases). Germline V lookup: CDR1 SEHNR, CDR2 FQNEAQ (reference sequence). The V end was cut by 5 bases, the J end by 5 bases, with 18 bases between. CDR3 size: 16 residues. This CDR3 reads CASSAPKGVWTGELFF. The DNA of the CDR3 is TGTGCCAGCAGCGCCCCCAAAGGGGTATGGACCGGGGAGCTGTTTTTT.

This chain joins TRBV4-1 and TRBJ2-7; D unclear. The CDR3 loop spans 14 amino acids. CDR1 and CDR2 from the germline V gene are MGHRA and YSYEKL. The germline V and J ends were trimmed by 3 bases and 6 bases, with 15 bases remaining between them. The CDR3 reads CASSQNIAVSEQYF. DNA of the CDR3: TGCGCCAGCAGCCAGAACATAGCAGTCAGCGAGCAGTACTTC.

A remark on this clonotype: A much larger clone sits a single nucleotide away, making a read error possible. The chain links TRBV27 to TRBJ2-7; 8 bases fit TRBD1. The CDR3 length is 14 residues. Germline CDR1 and CDR2: MNHEY and SMNVEV (reference sequence). The CDR3 DNA is TGTGACAGTGGGGCAGGGGGCGATGCGTACGAGCAGTACTTC. Its translation: CDSGAGGDAYEQYF.

The chain links TRBV5-6 to TRBJ2-2; D might be TRBD1 (6 bases). The CDR3 has 15 amino acids. Germline CDR1 and CDR2: SGHDT and YYEEEE. Deletions cut 2 bases from V and 0 bases from J, with 8 bases between. CDR3 loop: CASSFGTTNTGELFF. DNA of the CDR3: TGTGCCAGCAGCTTTGGGACAACGAACACCGGGGAGCTGTTTTTT.

This clonotype has a count of ten or more. The rearrangement uses TRBV20-1 and TRBJ2-1, with unresolved D. Germline V gene data show CDR1 as DFQATT and CDR2 as SNEGSKA (reference sequence). The CDR3 contains 9 residues. This CDR3 is CSVYNEQFF. CDR3 coding DNA: TGCTCGGTATACAATGAGCAGTTCTTC.

The V and J genes are TRBV20-1 and TRBJ2-7, with 9 bases fitting TRBD1. The germline gives CDR1 DFQATT, CDR2 SNEGSKA (reference sequence). V shed 3 bases and J 6 bases; nucleotides not matched to a gene: 9. CDR3 size: 14 residues. The CDR3 nucleotides read TGCAGTGCTAGTAACAGGGGGCAATATGCCGAGCAGTACTTC. This sequence encodes CSASNRGQYAEQYF.

This clonotype was seen many times. The genes are TRBV7-6 and TRBJ2-7; TRBD1 aligns across 7 bases. Losses at the gene ends were 3 bases for V and 2 bases for J; bases not matched to a gene: 4. CDR3 length equals 14 residues. Germline CDR1 reads SGHVS; CDR2 reads FNYEAQ. CDR3 nucleotide sequence: TGTGCCAGCAGCTTCGGGGACAGAACCTACGAGCAGTACTTC. It translates to CASSFGDRTYEQYF.

This clonotype has at least ten counts. The chain is built from TRBV11-2 and TRBJ2-1; D not resolved. With 0 bases removed from V and 4 bases from J, the gap between germline ends came to 4 bases. CDR3 length: 13 amino acids. CDR1 SGHAT and CDR2 FQNNGV come from the germline V gene. In nucleotides, the CDR3 is TGTGCCAGCAGCTTAGACCGATACAATGAGCAGTTCTTC. It is translated as CASSLDRYNEQFF.

Ten or more counts support this clonotype. The chain links TRBV6-5 to TRBJ2-1; the match to TRBD2 covers 9 bases. Trimming removed 6 bases from V and 4 bases from J; junction bases left unmatched: 4. This CDR3 is built from 14 residues. Germline-derived CDR1 and CDR2 are MNHEY and SVGAGI. The CDR3 is CASRIAGEYNEQFF. CDR3 sequence (DNA): TGTGCCAGCAGAATAGCGGGGGAGTACAATGAGCAGTTCTTC.

The V gene is TRBV2, the J gene TRBJ2-3; TRBD1 or TRBD2 may be the D gene (6 bases each). Trimming took off 8 bases at V and 1 base at J, with 13 bases between the two ends. This CDR3 is built from 14 residues. Germline CDR1 SNHLY, CDR2 FYNNEI. CDR3 in DNA: TGTGCCAGCCGCCGGGGGCTAGGCACAGATACGCAGTATTTT. Its protein is CASRRGLGTDTQYF.

This clonotype was counted at least ten times. V gene TRBV7-3 combines with J gene TRBJ2-1, with TRBD2 matching over 10 bases. V was clipped by 5 bases and J by 6 bases; unmatched bases: 16. The germline V gene encodes CDR1 SGHTA and CDR2 FQGTGA. The CDR3 has 18 amino acids. The CDR3 coding sequence is TGTGCCAGCAGCCCCTCTGCGAGTTTAATAGCGGGAGGCAATGAGCAGTTCTTC. It codes for CASSPSASLIAGGNEQFF. The entire variable domain, with the rest obtained from reference TRBV7-3 and TRBJ2-1, is as follows: GAGVSQTPSNKVTEKGKYVELRCDPISGHTALYWYRQSLGQGPEFLIYFQGTGAADDSGLPNDRFFAVRPEGSVSTLKIQRTERGDSAVYLCASSPSASLIAGGNEQFFGPGTRLTVL.

This clonotype occurred many times. This chain joins TRBV12-3 or TRBV12-4 and TRBJ2-1, with 8 bases lining up with TRBD2. V dropped 7 bases and J dropped 2; count of bases not matched to a gene: 7. The CDR3 is 15 residues long. The CDR3 sequence: CASTFSGTAYNEQFF. CDR3 sequence (DNA): TGTGCCAGCACCTTTAGCGGGACCGCCTACAATGAGCAGTTCTTC.

This clonotype came up many times. The gene calls are TRBV7-9 and TRBJ2-7, with D unresolved. The V gene's germline CDR1 is SEHNR and CDR2 FQNEAQ (reference sequence). The CDR3 totals 11 residues. Trimming left V 0 bases short and J 6 bases short, with 3 bases between. The DNA of the CDR3 is TGTGCCAGCAGCTTAGCGACCGAGCAGTACTTC. Protein product: CASSLATEQYF.

This clonotype has at least ten counts. The chain carries TRBV28 and TRBJ2-2; 8 bases are a match to TRBD1. J lost 4 bases, V lost 6 bases, and 13 bases had no gene match. This CDR3 has 17 amino acids. In germline, CDR1 is MDHEN, CDR2 SYDVKM. This CDR3 reads CASSDPLTGVGTGELFF. The CDR3 DNA follows: TGTGCCAGCAGCGACCCCTTGACAGGGGTGGGCACCGGGGAGCTGTTTTTT.